The 3 T cell receptor beta chains presented below share a single source sample, sequenced in a study of blood T cell repertoires in COVID-19. TCRdb's copy holds only in-frame clones and misses some; the assay was immunoSEQ multiplex PCR. The sample yields 85,000 to 100,000 clones, roughly 76% seen once. Sequencing was performed on peripheral blood. The source of these receptors is an elderly man with COVID-19, enrolled during active disease.

The V gene is TRBV5-5, the J gene TRBJ1-2; unclear D gene. The germline V and J ends were trimmed by 1 base and 4 bases, with 8 bases remaining between them. The CDR3 is made up of 13 amino acids. Germline V gene lookup returns CDR1 SGHKS and CDR2 YYEKEE (reference sequence). This CDR3 is CASSLNSGYGYTF. The CDR3 DNA reads as TGTGCCAGCAGCTTGAACAGCGGCTATGGCTACACCTTC.

V usage is TRBV27 and J usage is TRBJ2-1; a possible D gene is TRBD1 (7 bases). This CDR3 comprises 15 residues. The germline V gene has CDR1 MNHEY and CDR2 SMNVEV (reference sequence). Trimming took off 6 bases at V and 7 bases at J, with 19 bases between the two ends. CDR3 DNA sequence: TGTGCCAGCAGCTTTCGCGACAGGGCGGGGAATGAGCAGTTCTTC. This codes for CASSFRDRAGNEQFF.

This rearrangement joins TRBV2 to TRBJ2-4; D gene ambiguous. The CDR3 contains 12 residues. The germline CDR1 and CDR2 sequences are SNHLY and FYNNEI. Trimming removed 5 bases from V and 3 bases from J, with 5 bases in between. CDR3 sequence reads: CASSPSKNIQYF. As DNA, the CDR3 is TGTGCCAGCAGTCCCAGCAAAAACATTCAGTACTTC.